This TCR beta chain was retrieved from a study of glioma-infiltrating T cells (dated by TCRdb to about 2016). Concerning the study at large: TCR alpha- and beta-chain repertoires were sequenced from glioma tissue, non-neoplastic brain tissue and matched peripheral blood mononuclear cells. Three low-grade glioma patients, fewer than 10 primary glioblastoma patients and three non-glioma patients contributing non-neoplastic brain tissue were included in the paired cohort. To measure divergence between tissue and blood T-cell populations, each tissue-infiltrating repertoire was compared with the peripheral blood repertoire of the same patient.

Taken from cysteine to phenylalanine, the CDR3 has 14 residues. Only the CDR3 part of the read is kept: 42 bases, read in frame from the first base. Via the germline V gene, CDR1 is SGHRS and CDR2 YFSETQ. V drops 4 bases and J drops 4 bases, leaving 12 bases in between. Beyond this particular receptor, the publication reports: The group comparisons were based on small numbers of patients: three non-neoplastic, three low-grade glioma and fewer than ten glioblastoma patients. Very few CDR3 sequences were shared between tissue and blood, attributed to high CDR3 diversity and limited sampling. VJ-independent divergence between tissue and blood was below expectation in non-neoplastic patients but above expectation in all gliomas, especially low-grade gliomas.

On this clonotype: The specificity of this receptor is unknown. No much larger clone is present one base from it, and per-base qualities are unavailable.

TCR alpha and beta CDR3 regions were amplified with the iRepertoire nested amplicon-rescue multiplex PCR (arm-PCR) platform from RNA. For one-step reverse transcription and amplification, roughly 85-400 ng of tissue mRNA or PBMC total RNA was used as input. Following bead purification, Illumina adapters were added through a secondary multiplex PCR, and the libraries were then gel-purified between 200 and 400 bp. Demultiplexing relied on internal 6-nucleotide barcodes carried by the libraries. The libraries were sequenced on an Illumina MiSeq using 2x220 or 2x250 nucleotide paired-end reads. As for the authors' bioinformatics: Paired reads were merged using FLASH 1.2.11 and were aligned to the GRCh37 human genome using BWA-MEM, after which TRA and TRB reads were extracted. For V and J assignment, an IMGT-derived reference of cassette sequences and CDR3 motifs that included pseudogenes was used. Reads were translated in three frames, and productive CDR3s were defined by a C…FGXG motif without stop codons. A clonotype was defined as a unique combination of a V-J cassette pair and a CDR3 amino acid sequence. Reads were filtered by Hamming distance, thresholded by each sample's sequence error rate in mapped regions. Through fastp at Q25 and MiXCR, TCRdb rebuilt clones from the public reads, retaining in-frame beta chains. A single entry per CDR3 protein holds the most common genes and DNA from its merged rows. The V and J calls follow TCRdb's processing rather than the paper's. For this sample the table gives more than 95,000 distinct CDR3 sequences, of which about 23% were detected only once. The top ten clones comprise roughly 15% of the sample.

The sequence was collected from a human donor with low-grade glioma or glioblastoma, undergoing nonglioma brain surgery, or in good health (not recorded which). In this chain, TRBV5-1 is recombined with TRBJ2-1; a confident D gene designation cannot be given. Material: glioma tissue, nonneoplastic brain tissue, or PBMCs (not recorded which). The CDR3 reads CASSAAAQYNEQFF. The sequenced DNA: TGCGCCAGCAGCGCGGCCGCCCAATACAATGAGCAGTTCTTC.